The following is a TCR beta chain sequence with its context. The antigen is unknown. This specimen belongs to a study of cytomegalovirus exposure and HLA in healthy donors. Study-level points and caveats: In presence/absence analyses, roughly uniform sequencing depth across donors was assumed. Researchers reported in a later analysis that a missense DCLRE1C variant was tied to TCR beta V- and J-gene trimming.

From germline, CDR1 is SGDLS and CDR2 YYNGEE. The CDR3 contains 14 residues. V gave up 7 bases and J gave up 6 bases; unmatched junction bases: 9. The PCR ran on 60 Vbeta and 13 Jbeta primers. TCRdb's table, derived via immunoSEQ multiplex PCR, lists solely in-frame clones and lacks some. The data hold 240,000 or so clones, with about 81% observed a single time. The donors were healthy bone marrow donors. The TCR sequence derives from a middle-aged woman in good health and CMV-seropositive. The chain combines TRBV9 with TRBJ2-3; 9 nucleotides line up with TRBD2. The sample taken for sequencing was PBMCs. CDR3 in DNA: TGTGCCAGCGGAACTAGCGGGCTTGGGGATACGCAGTATTTT. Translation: CASGTSGLGDTQYF. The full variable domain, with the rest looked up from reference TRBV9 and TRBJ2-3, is DSGVTQTPKHLITATGQRVTLRCSPRSGDLSVYWYQQSLDQGLQFLIQYYNGEERAKGNILERFSAQQFPDLHSELNLSSLELGDSALYFCASGTSGLGDTQYFGPGTRLTVL.